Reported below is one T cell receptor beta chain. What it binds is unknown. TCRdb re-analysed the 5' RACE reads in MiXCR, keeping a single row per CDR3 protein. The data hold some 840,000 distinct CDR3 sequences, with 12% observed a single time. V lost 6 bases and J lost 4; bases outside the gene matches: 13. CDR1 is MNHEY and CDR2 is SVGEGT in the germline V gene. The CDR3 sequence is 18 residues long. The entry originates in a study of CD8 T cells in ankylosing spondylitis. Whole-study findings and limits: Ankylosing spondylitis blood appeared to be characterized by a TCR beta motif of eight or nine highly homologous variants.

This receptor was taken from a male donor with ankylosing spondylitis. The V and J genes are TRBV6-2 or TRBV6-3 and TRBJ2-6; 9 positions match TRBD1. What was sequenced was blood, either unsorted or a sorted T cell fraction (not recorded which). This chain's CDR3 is CASRPRPGTGTGANVLTF. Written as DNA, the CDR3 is TGTGCCAGCAGGCCTCGTCCCGGGACAGGGACCGGGGCCAACGTCCTGACTTTC.